This T cell receptor (beta chain) was found in a study of early T cells in non-severe SARS-CoV-2 infection. Study-level information: Unsorted whole-blood RNA was sequenced in bulk, leaving chains unpaired.

Individual cDNA molecules were tagged with unique molecular identifiers. In TCRdb, the 5' RACE reads were re-called with MiXCR into one record per CDR3 protein. The table records about 100,000 distinct CDR3 sequences, 13% of them present only once. The CDR3 is 13 amino acids. Between the trimmed V and J ends, which lost 5 bases and 0 bases, there was a span of 11 bases. The V gene's germline CDR1 is DFQATT and CDR2 SNEGSKA (reference sequence). This clonotype was recorded at least ten times. The antigen remains undetermined. Overall study results and limits: Matches to VDJdb favored anti-spike CD8 responses and missed private and CD4 specificities.

The sequenced sample was whole blood. The genes are TRBV20-1 and TRBJ2-7; the D is unclear. The clonotype was recovered from an adult who was a healthcare worker with PCR-confirmed SARS-CoV-2 infection or an uninfected control (not recorded which). The CDR3 DNA reads as TGCAGTGCTGCCCGACTCCCCTCCTACGAGCAGTACTTC. This sequence encodes CSAARLPSYEQYF.